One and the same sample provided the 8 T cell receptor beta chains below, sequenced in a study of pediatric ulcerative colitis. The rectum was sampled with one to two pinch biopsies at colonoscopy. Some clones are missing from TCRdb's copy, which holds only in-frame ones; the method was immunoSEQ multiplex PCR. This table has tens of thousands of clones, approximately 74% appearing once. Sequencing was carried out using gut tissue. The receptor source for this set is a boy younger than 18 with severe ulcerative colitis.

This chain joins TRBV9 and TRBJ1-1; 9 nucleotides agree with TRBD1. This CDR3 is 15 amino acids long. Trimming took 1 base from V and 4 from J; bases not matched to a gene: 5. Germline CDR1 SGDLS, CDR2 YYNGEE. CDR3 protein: CASSVNTGGGTEAFF. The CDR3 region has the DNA TGTGCCAGCAGCGTAAACACAGGGGGCGGCACTGAAGCTTTCTTT.

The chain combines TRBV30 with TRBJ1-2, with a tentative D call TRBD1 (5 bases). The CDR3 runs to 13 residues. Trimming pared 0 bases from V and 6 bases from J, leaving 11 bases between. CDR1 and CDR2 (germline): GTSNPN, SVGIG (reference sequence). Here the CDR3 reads CAWSVRGSNGYTF. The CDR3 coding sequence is TGTGCCTGGAGTGTGCGGGGCTCAAATGGCTACACCTTC.

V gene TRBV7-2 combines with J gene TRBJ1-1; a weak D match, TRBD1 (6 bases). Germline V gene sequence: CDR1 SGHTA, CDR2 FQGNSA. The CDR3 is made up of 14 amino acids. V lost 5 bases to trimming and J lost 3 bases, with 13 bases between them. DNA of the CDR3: TGTGCCAGCAGCGACAGAAGGGGGTACACTGAAGCTTTCTTT. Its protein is CASSDRRGYTEAFF.

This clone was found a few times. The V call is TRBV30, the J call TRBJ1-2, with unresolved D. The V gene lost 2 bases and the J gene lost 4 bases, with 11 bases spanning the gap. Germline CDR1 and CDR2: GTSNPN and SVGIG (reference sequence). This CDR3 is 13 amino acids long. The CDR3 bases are TGTGCCTGGAGTTCGGAGTTAGTCTATGGCTACACCTTC. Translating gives CAWSSELVYGYTF.

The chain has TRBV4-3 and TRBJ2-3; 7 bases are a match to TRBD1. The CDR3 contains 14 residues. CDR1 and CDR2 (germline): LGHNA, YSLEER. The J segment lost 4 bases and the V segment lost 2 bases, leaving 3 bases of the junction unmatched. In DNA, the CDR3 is TGCGCCAGCAGCCAACAGACAGGGTCAGATACGCAGTATTTT. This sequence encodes CASSQQTGSDTQYF.

CDR3 sequence reads: CASSLGGGLGSPLHF. CDR3 coding DNA: TGTGCCAGCAGCTTAGGTGGGGGATTAGGGTCACCCCTCCACTTT. The chain has TRBV7-2 and TRBJ1-6; weak D call: TRBD1 (5 bases). The V gene's germline CDR1 is SGHTA and CDR2 FQGNSA. This CDR3 is built from 15 residues. Trimming took 1 base from V and 10 from J, leaving 14 bases between them.

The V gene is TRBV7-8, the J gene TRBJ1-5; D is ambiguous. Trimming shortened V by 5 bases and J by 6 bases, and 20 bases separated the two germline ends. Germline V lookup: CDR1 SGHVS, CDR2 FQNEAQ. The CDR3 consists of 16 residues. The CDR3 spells CASSPRLGSVAQPQHF. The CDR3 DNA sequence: TGTGCCAGCAGCCCCCGTTTGGGGTCGGTGGCTCAGCCCCAGCATTTT.

CDR3 nucleotide sequence: TGTGCCATCAGTGTTTCAGGCTCCTACAATGAGCAGTTCTTC. It codes for CAISVSGSYNEQFF. The chain joins TRBV10-3 to TRBJ2-1; D gene unclear. This CDR3 is built from 14 residues. CDR1 and CDR2 from the germline V gene are ENHRY and SYGVKD. V lost 4 bases and J 0 bases, leaving 7 bases between the germline ends.